The entry below gives a single TCR beta chain sequence along with its context. Trimming took off 6 bases at V and 2 bases at J, with 10 bases between the two ends. The CDR3 consists of 13 residues. Germline assignment: CDR1 LNHDA and CDR2 SQIVND (reference sequence). These data come from a study of T cell changes during pregnancy in multiple sclerosis. Generated by immunoSEQ multiplex PCR, the TCRdb table keeps only in-frame clones and is missing some. The sample consists of under 40,000 clones, around nine tenths of them appearing once. The rearrangement joins TRBV19 to TRBJ1-2; TRBD1 is a possible D gene (5 bases). The receptor's source is a female donor in good health, enrolled as a control in a pregnancy study. Sequencing was performed on CD4+ T cells from peripheral blood mononuclear cells, taken in the third trimester of pregnancy. The CDR3 DNA follows: TGTGCCAGTAGAGGGGCGGTGAACTATGGCTACACCTTC. Its protein product is CASRGAVNYGYTF.